These T cell receptor beta chains were read from a single sample in a study of cytomegalovirus exposure and HLA in healthy donors. Clones were sequenced by immunoSEQ multiplex PCR, and TCRdb holds only the in-frame ones, with some missing. The sample lists about 190,000 clones; 65% to 80% were seen once. The specimen was PBMCs. The receptors derive from a man aged 25-40 years in good health and CMV-seropositive. CDR3s include the opening cysteine and the closing phenylalanine or tryptophan. The D gene is left open where the match is weak. Clone size is stated in some rows and not others, as once, few, many or a class when expanded.

J,V,size,D,DNA,CDR3
TRBJ1-2,TRBV27,.,.,TGTGCCAGCAGTTTAGGAGGAGGGACCGGCTACACCTTC,CASSLGGGTGYTF
TRBJ1-1,TRBV6-5,.,.,TGTGCCAGCAGTTACGGACAAATGAACACTGAAGCTTTCTTT,CASSYGQMNTEAFF
TRBJ2-5,TRBV7-9,.,TRBD1,TGTGCCAGCAGCCCGCCCGGACAGGTCGTAGGGCAGTACTTC,CASSPPGQVVGQYF
TRBJ2-2,TRBV7-2,once,TRBD1,TGTGCCAGCAGCTCGCAGACAGGGGGGGCCGGGGAGCTGTTTTTT,CASSSQTGGAGELFF
TRBJ1-2,TRBV5-1,.,.,TGCGCCAGCAGCTCGGACAGTAATCCCGCTTTC,CASSSDSNPAF
TRBJ2-7,TRBV19,.,TRBD1,TGTGCCAGTAGTAAGGACAGGGCCACCTACGAGCAGTACTTC,CASSKDRATYEQYF
TRBJ1-5,TRBV4-2,.,.,TGTGCCAGCAGCCAAGATGGGTCCAGGGGAGACCAGCCCCAGCATTTT,CASSQDGSRGDQPQHF
TRBJ2-1,TRBV5-8,once,.,TGTGCCAGCAGTCCTCAACTCAGACAGCCTCAGTTCTTC,CASSPQLRQPQFF
TRBJ2-3,TRBV12-5,.,TRBD1,TGTGCTAGTGCTCTGGGACAGGCGGGCGCAGATACGCAGTATTTT,CASALGQAGADTQYF
TRBJ2-7,TRBV7-2,.,.,TGTGCCAGCAGCTCCTCCGGGACTCCCTACGAGCAGTACTTC,CASSSSGTPYEQYF
TRBJ2-7,TRBV7-8,.,.,TGTGCCAGCAGCCCCTTGGGCGGGGCCGCCTACGAGCAGTACTTC,CASSPLGGAAYEQYF
TRBJ1-3,TRBV6-5,.,.,TGTGCCAGTGGGGGAGGCGGAAACACCATATATTTT,CASGGGGNTIYF
TRBJ2-7,TRBV5-1,.,.,TGCGCCAGCAGCCCGACCAAGGGGAGGCACGAGCAGTACTTC,CASSPTKGRHEQYF
TRBJ2-3,TRBV7-3,.,TRBD2,TGTGCCAGCAGCCTAGGGACTAGAAAGTATTTT,CASSLGTRKYF
TRBJ2-3,TRBV7-2,.,TRBD2,TGTGCCAGCAGCTTAGTACTAGCGGGGGTCACAGATACGCAGTATTTT,CASSLVLAGVTDTQYF
TRBJ1-5,TRBV2,.,.,TGTGCCAGCAGTGAAGGGAGGGGCAATCAGCCCCAGCATTTT,CASSEGRGNQPQHF
TRBJ2-1,TRBV10-3,.,.,TGTGCCACCTCCGCGGCGAGCTCCTACAATGAGCAGTTCTTC,CATSAASSYNEQFF
TRBJ2-1,TRBV7-9,.,.,TGTGCCAGCAGCCCGGGGGGCAGCTCCTACAATGAGCAGTTCTTC,CASSPGGSSYNEQFF
TRBJ1-4,TRBV7-9,.,TRBD1,TGTGCCAGCAGCTTACCCCGGACCGGGACAGGGGGCGAAAAACTGTTTTTT,CASSLPRTGTGGEKLFF
TRBJ1-2,TRBV30,few,TRBD1,TGTGCCTCTCCCGGATCTGGGACAGGGGGTATCTATGGCTACACCTTC,CASPGSGTGGIYGYTF
TRBJ2-7,TRBV7-9,.,.,TGTGCCAGCAGCCCGGACACCGATCCCTACGAGCAGTACTTC,CASSPDTDPYEQYF
TRBJ1-2,TRBV19,.,TRBD1,TGTGCCAGTAGTCCGTGGGACAGGGTTTCCTATGGCTACACCTTC,CASSPWDRVSYGYTF
TRBJ2-7,TRBV19,once,.,TGTGCCAGTAGTAAGGGGAACCCGTACTCCTACGAGCAGTACTTC,CASSKGNPYSYEQYF
TRBJ1-5,TRBV7-2,.,.,TGTGCCAGCAGCCCCCTGGGGGCTCGGCAGCCCCAGCATTTT,CASSPLGARQPQHF
TRBJ1-4,TRBV9,few,.,TGTGCCAGCAGCGTAGGGCAGGGTGGCGAAAAACTGTTTTTT,CASSVGQGGEKLFF
TRBJ1-5,TRBV19,once,.,TGTGCCAGTAGTATCGGCAGGGTGAGCAATCAGCCCCAGCATTTT,CASSIGRVSNQPQHF
TRBJ2-7,TRBV7-2,.,.,TGTGCCAGCAGCCCACGGTCGACTGCCTACGAGCAGTACTTC,CASSPRSTAYEQYF
TRBJ1-5,TRBV30,.,TRBD1,TGTGCCTGGGCCGGACAGGGGTGGAGCAATCAGCCCCAGCATTTT,CAWAGQGWSNQPQHF
TRBJ1-3,TRBV4-3,.,.,TGCGCCAGCAGCCAAGATAGGAAGACACCAGGAAACACCATATATTTT,CASSQDRKTPGNTIYF
TRBJ2-3,TRBV23-1,.,TRBD2,TGCGCCAGCAGTCCAACGGGACTAGCACCTTCTGGTACGCAGTATTTT,CASSPTGLAPSGTQYF
TRBJ2-7,TRBV7-2,.,.,TGTGCCAGCAGCACACAGGGATACGAGCAGTACTTC,CASSTQGYEQYF
TRBJ2-1,TRBV19,.,TRBD1,TGTGCCAGTAGCCCACCTCGGGGACAGGGCTACAATGAGCAGTTCTTC,CASSPPRGQGYNEQFF
TRBJ2-2,TRBV11-2,.,.,TGTGCCAGCAGCCAGGACGGAGGAGGGGCCGGGGAGCTGTTTTTT,CASSQDGGGAGELFF
TRBJ2-7,TRBV23-1,.,.,TGCGCCAGCAGTCAATTCGGACTGAACGAGCAGTACTTC,CASSQFGLNEQYF
TRBJ2-5,TRBV7-2,few,.,TGTGCCAGCACCCCAGGGACACCACAAGAGACCCAGTACTTC,CASTPGTPQETQYF
TRBJ2-5,TRBV9,.,.,TGTGCCAGCAGCGTAGGGAGGGGCCAAGAGACCCAGTACTTC,CASSVGRGQETQYF
TRBJ1-5,TRBV5-5,.,.,TGTGCCAGCAGCTTGACTCTTACAGGGTTTGGGAGCAATCAGCCCCAGCATTTT,CASSLTLTGFGSNQPQHF
TRBJ1-1,TRBV18,.,.,TGTGCCAGCTCACCACCAGGGGACACTGAAGCTTTCTTT,CASSPPGDTEAFF
TRBJ2-5,TRBV6-6,few,TRBD2,TGTGCCAGCAGCCGCGGGACTAGCGGGAAAGAGACCCAGTACTTC,CASSRGTSGKETQYF
TRBJ1-1,TRBV6-1,once,.,TGTGCCAGCAGTGAAGTTGTTGGCAGAGGGACTGAAGCTTTCTTT,CASSEVVGRGTEAFF
TRBJ2-4,TRBV5-4,few,TRBD2,TGTGCCAGCAGCCCAGGACTAGCGGGGGGGCAAAAGGCCAAAAACATTCAGTACTTC,CASSPGLAGGQKAKNIQYF
TRBJ2-7,TRBV7-9,.,TRBD1,TGTGCCAGCAGCTTCGGGACAGGGACCTACGAGCAGTACTTC,CASSFGTGTYEQYF
TRBJ1-1,TRBV11-2,.,.,TGTGCCAGCAGCTTAGTCCGGCAGGTCGAAGCTTTCTTT,CASSLVRQVEAFF
TRBJ2-7,TRBV28,.,.,TGTGCCAGCAGTTTAGGTGCCGGTCCCGAGCAGTACTTC,CASSLGAGPEQYF
TRBJ2-5,TRBV5-1,few,TRBD1,TGCGCCAGCAGCCCAGGCGGTGGGACAGGTGGGACCCAGTACTTC,CASSPGGGTGGTQYF
TRBJ2-7,TRBV4-1,.,TRBD2,TGCGCCAGCAGCCTGCAACCTAGCGGGTACTCCTACGAGCAGTACTTC,CASSLQPSGYSYEQYF
TRBJ1-1,TRBV5-1,.,.,TGCGCCAGCGCAGGGGAGGGGACTGAAGCTTTCTTT,CASAGEGTEAFF
TRBJ2-3,TRBV6-6,.,.,TGTGCCAGCACCTCCTCGGGGTTACGGGATACGCAGTATTTT,CASTSSGLRDTQYF
TRBJ2-3,TRBV14,.,.,TGTGCCAGCAGCCAGGGAACAGGTTTCCCCACAGATACGCAGTATTTT,CASSQGTGFPTDTQYF
TRBJ2-3,TRBV2,.,TRBD2,TGTGCCAGCAGTGAAGTCGGACTAGCGGGAGGCACAGATACGCAGTATTTT,CASSEVGLAGGTDTQYF
TRBJ1-3,TRBV11-2,.,TRBD1,TGTGCCAGCAGCATAACCGGGACAGCGGTCGGAAACACCATATATTTT,CASSITGTAVGNTIYF
TRBJ1-2,TRBV27,once,TRBD1,TGTGCCAGCAGTCCGGGACAGGGGCGGGGCTATGGCTACACCTTC,CASSPGQGRGYGYTF
TRBJ2-3,TRBV19,.,TRBD2,TGTGCCAGTACCCCCAGACGGGGGGGGCCAGATACGCAGTATTTT,CASTPRRGGPDTQYF
TRBJ2-7,TRBV18,.,.,TGTGCCAGCTCACCACCAGGGCGGGTTGCCTACGAGCAGTACTTC,CASSPPGRVAYEQYF
TRBJ2-1,TRBV6-1,few,.,TGTGCCAGCAGTACCCCTAGCACGAATGAGCAGTTCTTC,CASSTPSTNEQFF
TRBJ1-4,TRBV28,.,TRBD1,TGTGCCAGCCGGGACAGGGGTAGCGGATGGGAAAAACTGTTTTTT,CASRDRGSGWEKLFF
TRBJ2-6,TRBV29-1,.,TRBD2,TGCAGCGTTGAGGGCGGGGAGGGTTGGGGAGGGGCCAACGTCCTGACTTTC,CSVEGGEGWGGANVLTF
TRBJ2-3,TRBV30,.,.,TGTGCCTGGAGTTACAGGGTAAGAGGGACAGATACGCAGTATTTT,CAWSYRVRGTDTQYF